The rows below give T cell receptor beta chains drawn from one sample of a study of cytomegalovirus exposure and HLA in healthy donors. Method: immunoSEQ multiplex PCR; TCRdb's copy keeps in-frame clones and lacks some. This sample has 150,000 to 200,000 clones, with approximately 70% found just once. Sequencing input: PBMCs. These receptors originate from a woman younger than 45 in good health and CMV-seronegative. The CDR3 runs from the conserved cysteine through the conserved F or W.

v_call cdr3_aa
TRBV5-1 CASSSFSGGAVYEQYF
TRBV2 CASSGGPYNEQFF
TRBV4-1 CASSRPGQGARETQYF
TRBV27 CASSPLGQGVNEQYF
TRBV6-4 CASSEIAGAQETQYF
TRBV4-3 CASSQFSSSYNEQFF
TRBV11-2 CASRRGLGESEAFF
TRBV7-8 CASSHRAPQAGETKNEQFF
TRBV9 CASSVMQASTDTQYF
TRBV6-6 CASTVQGSTYEQYF
TRBV5-1 CASTLVGQGALEQYF
TRBV11-2 CASSLDFQGSGYTF
TRBV11-2 CASRFGSPTDTQYF
TRBV27 CASSLGQGVSGYTF
TRBV19 CASFRTPNTGELFF
TRBV27 CASRRTGKETQYF
TRBV5-1 CASSSRQNRNTEAFF
TRBV6-6 CASSRSWGQSNEKLFF
TRBV4-3 CASSQDFGSRYF
TRBV27 CASKVSGSYNEQFF
TRBV19 CASSPGLAADTQYF
TRBV2 CASSENPDRDSPLHF